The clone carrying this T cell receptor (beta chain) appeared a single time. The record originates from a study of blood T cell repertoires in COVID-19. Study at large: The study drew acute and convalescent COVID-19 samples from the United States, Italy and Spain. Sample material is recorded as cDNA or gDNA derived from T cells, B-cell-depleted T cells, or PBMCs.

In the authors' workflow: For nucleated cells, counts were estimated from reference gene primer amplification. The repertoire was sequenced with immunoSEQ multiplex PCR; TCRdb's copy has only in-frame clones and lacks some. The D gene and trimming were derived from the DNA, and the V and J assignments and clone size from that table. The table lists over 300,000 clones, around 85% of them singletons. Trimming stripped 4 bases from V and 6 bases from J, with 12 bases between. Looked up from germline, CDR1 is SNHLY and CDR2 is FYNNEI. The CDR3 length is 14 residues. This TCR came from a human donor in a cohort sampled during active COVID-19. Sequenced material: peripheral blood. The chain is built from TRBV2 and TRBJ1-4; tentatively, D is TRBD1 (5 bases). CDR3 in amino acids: CASSVGGKDEKLFF. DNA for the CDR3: TGTGCCAGCAGTGTGGGGGGTAAGGATGAAAAACTGTTTTTT. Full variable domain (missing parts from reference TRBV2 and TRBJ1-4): EPEVTQTPSHQVTQMGQEVILRCVPISNHLYFYWYRQILGQKVEFLVSFYNNEISEKSEIFDDQFSVERPDGSNFTLKIRSTKLEDSAMYFCASSVGGKDEKLFFGSGTQLSVL.